The T cell receptor (beta chain) described here comes from a study of blood T cell repertoires in COVID-19. Using immunoSEQ multiplex PCR, the repertoire was profiled, and TCRdb retains in-frame clones only, with some absent. The sample lists some 310,000 clones; 85% to 90% were seen once. Trimming took off 3 bases at V and 0 bases at J, with 24 bases between the two ends. The CDR3 covers 19 residues. The TCR was taken from a woman aged 40 to 50 with COVID-19, enrolled during active disease. The chain links TRBV5-3 to TRBJ1-2, with D uncertain. TRBV5-3 is assigned to the ORF class and has an uncertain function. Sequencing input: peripheral blood. DNA of the CDR3: TGTGCCAGAAGCTCGGCACCCCGTATGGACTCGGCGGCTAACTATGGCTACACCTTC. Residues: CARSSAPRMDSAANYGYTF.